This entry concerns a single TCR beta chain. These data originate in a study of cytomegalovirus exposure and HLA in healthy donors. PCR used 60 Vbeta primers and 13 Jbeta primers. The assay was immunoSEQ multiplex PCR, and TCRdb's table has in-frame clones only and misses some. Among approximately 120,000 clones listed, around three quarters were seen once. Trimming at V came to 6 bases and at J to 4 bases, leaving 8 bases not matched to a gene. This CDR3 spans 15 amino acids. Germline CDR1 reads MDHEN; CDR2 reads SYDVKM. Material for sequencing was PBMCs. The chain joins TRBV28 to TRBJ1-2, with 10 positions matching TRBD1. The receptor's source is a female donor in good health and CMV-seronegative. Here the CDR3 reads CASSSPGQGIYGYTF. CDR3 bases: TGTGCCAGCAGCAGTCCGGGACAGGGGATCTATGGCTACACCTTC.